This TCR beta chain was obtained from a study of blood T cell repertoires in COVID-19. Across the study: The United States, Italy and Spain were the sources of the acute and convalescent COVID-19 samples. The analysed material was cDNA or gDNA that came from T cells, B-cell-depleted T cells, or PBMCs.

Only one count was recorded for this clone. Per the original methods: For nucleated cells, counts were estimated from reference gene primer amplification. Data came from immunoSEQ multiplex PCR; TCRdb stores just in-frame clones and leaves some out. V, J and clone size are those of that table, while D and trimming were read from the DNA. The sample carries 84,000 or so clones, around 92% recorded once. The V end lost 3 bases, the J end lost 0 bases, and 11 bases lay between the germline ends. There are 15 residues in the CDR3. Looked up from germline, CDR1 is MDHEN and CDR2 is SYDVKM. This TCR was sampled from a woman between 55 and 75 years old with active COVID-19. This sequence joins TRBV28 and TRBJ1-1; D might be TRBD1 (6 bases). Sequenced input: peripheral blood. Here the CDR3 reads CASSFQGTLNTEAFF. The CDR3 region has the DNA TGTGCCAGCAGTTTCCAGGGGACCCTGAACACTGAAGCTTTCTTT.